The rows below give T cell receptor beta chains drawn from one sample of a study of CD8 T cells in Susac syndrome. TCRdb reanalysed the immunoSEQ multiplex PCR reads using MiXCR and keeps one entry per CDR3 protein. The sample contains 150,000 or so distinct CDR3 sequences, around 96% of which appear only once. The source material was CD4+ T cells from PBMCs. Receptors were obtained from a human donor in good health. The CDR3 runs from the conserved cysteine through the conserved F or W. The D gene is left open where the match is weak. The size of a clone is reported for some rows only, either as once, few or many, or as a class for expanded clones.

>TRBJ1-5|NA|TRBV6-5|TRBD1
CASSRQGAEQPQHF
TGTGCCAGCAGCCGACAGGGAGCGGAACAGCCCCAGCATTTT
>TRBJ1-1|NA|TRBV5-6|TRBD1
CASSSRTGAFF
TGTGCCAGCAGCTCCAGGACAGGAGCTTTCTTT
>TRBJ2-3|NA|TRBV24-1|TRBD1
CATSASSGQATDTQYF
TGTGCCACCAGTGCTTCTTCTGGACAGGCGACAGATACGCAGTATTTT
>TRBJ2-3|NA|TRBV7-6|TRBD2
CASSLVSSGASTDTQYF
TGTGCCAGCAGCTTAGTCTCTAGCGGGGCTAGCACAGATACGCAGTATTTT
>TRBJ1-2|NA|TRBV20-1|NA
CSASTTTEDYGYTF
TGCAGTGCTAGCACAACGACAGAAGACTATGGCTACACCTTC
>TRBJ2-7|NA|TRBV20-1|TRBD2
CSALAGGPGEQYF
TGCAGTGCGCTCGCGGGGGGGCCGGGCGAGCAGTACTTC
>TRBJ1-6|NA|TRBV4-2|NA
CASSQPGNTFSPLHF
TGTGCCAGCAGCCAGCCGGGCAACACCTTTTCACCCCTCCACTTT
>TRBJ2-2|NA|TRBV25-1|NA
CASTGAWGEEAGELFF
TGTGCCAGCACCGGAGCGTGGGGGGAGGAGGCCGGGGAGCTGTTTTTT
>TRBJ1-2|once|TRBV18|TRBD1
CASSQWTGGENYGYTF
TGTGCCAGCTCACAATGGACAGGGGGCGAAAACTATGGCTACACCTTC
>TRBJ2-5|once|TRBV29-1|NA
CSVEGRQETQYF
TGCAGCGTTGAAGGCCGGCAAGAGACCCAGTACTTC
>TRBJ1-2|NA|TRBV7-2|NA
CASSLSMGDGYTF
TGTGCCAGCAGCTTGAGTATGGGTGATGGCTACACCTTC
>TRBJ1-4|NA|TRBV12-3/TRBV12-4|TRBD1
CASSTRQGKLFF
TGTGCCAGCAGTACCCGACAGGGAAAACTGTTTTTT
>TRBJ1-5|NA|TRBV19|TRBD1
CASSVTGDNQPQHF
TGTGCCAGTAGTGTGACAGGGGACAATCAGCCCCAGCATTTT
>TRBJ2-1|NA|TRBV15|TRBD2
CATLGTSGAQFF
TGTGCCACGCTCGGGACTAGCGGGGCCCAGTTCTTC
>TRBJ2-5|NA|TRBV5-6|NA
CASSLGVGPAYF
TGTGCCAGCAGCTTGGGGGTCGGCCCCGCGTACTTC
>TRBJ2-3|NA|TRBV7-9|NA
CASSLELYTQYF
TGTGCCAGCAGCTTAGAGCTGTATACGCAGTATTTT
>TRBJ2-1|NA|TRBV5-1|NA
CASSLVGGGSNEQFF
TGCGCCAGCAGCTTGGTTGGCGGGGGCTCAAATGAGCAGTTCTTC
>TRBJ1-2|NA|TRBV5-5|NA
CASSLTAGVYGYTF
TGTGCCAGCAGCTTGACAGCAGGAGTATATGGCTACACCTTC
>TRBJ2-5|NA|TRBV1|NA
CTSSTRGGRSETQYF
TGCACCAGCAGCACTCGGGGGGGCCGTTCCGAGACCCAGTACTTC
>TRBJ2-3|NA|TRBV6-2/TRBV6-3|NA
CASRDRTDTQYF
TGTGCCAGCCGTGATCGCACAGATACGCAGTATTTT
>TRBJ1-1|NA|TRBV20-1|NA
CSASGADTEAFF
TGCAGTGCTAGTGGCGCGGACACTGAAGCTTTCTTT
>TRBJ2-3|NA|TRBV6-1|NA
CASKGASVVSTDTQYF
TGTGCCAGCAAGGGGGCTAGCGTTGTTAGCACAGATACGCAGTATTTT
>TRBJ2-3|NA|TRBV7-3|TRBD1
CASSLGQGATDTQYF
TGTGCCAGCAGCCTCGGACAGGGGGCTACAGATACGCAGTATTTT
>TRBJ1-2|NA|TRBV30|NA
CAWSVQGFNYGYTF
TGTGCCTGGAGTGTACAGGGTTTCAACTATGGCTACACCTTC
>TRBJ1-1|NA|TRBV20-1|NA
CSAPDRVNTEAFF
TGCAGTGCTCCGGACCGCGTGAACACTGAAGCTTTCTTT
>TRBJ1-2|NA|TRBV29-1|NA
CSVQTDPNYGYTF
TGCAGCGTGCAGACAGATCCTAACTATGGCTACACCTTC
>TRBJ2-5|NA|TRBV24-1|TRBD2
CATSEIGLAGQETQYF
TGTGCCACCAGTGAAATCGGACTAGCGGGACAAGAGACCCAGTACTTC
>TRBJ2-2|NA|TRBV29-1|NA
CSVVQGSLTGELFF
TGCAGCGTCGTCCAGGGGTCTCTGACCGGGGAGCTGTTTTTT
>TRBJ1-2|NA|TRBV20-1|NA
CSASGSYGYTF
TGCAGTGCTAGCGGGAGCTATGGCTACACCTTC
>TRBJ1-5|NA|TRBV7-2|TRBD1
CASRLTGTNQPQHF
TGTGCCAGCAGACTGACAGGGACGAATCAGCCCCAGCATTTT
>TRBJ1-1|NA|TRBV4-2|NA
CASSPLSPVGFTEAFF
TGTGCCAGCAGCCCTCTCTCTCCCGTGGGGTTCACTGAAGCTTTCTTT
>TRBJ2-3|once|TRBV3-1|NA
CASRATKMGDTQYF
TGTGCCAGCAGGGCTACGAAAATGGGAGATACGCAGTATTTT
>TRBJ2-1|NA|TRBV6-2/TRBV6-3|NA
CASGGPYNEQFF
TGTGCCAGCGGGGGCCCTTACAATGAGCAGTTCTTC
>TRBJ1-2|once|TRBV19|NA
CASSPGRGYGYTF
TGTGCCAGTAGTCCAGGCCGGGGGTATGGCTACACCTTC
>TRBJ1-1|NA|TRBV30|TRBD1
CAWTGQGNTEAFF
TGTGCCTGGACGGGACAGGGGAACACTGAAGCTTTCTTT
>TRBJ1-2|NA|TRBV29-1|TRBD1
CSVGTGDWGYTF
TGCAGCGTGGGAACAGGGGACTGGGGCTACACCTTC
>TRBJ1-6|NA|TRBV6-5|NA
CASSYARGRGSPLHF
TGTGCCAGCAGTTACGCGAGAGGGCGAGGTTCACCCCTCCACTTT
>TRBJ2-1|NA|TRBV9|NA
CASSAVDTYNEQFF
TGTGCCAGCAGCGCAGTGGACACCTACAATGAGCAGTTCTTC
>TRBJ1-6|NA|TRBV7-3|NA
CASSEGYLLPLHF
TGTGCCAGCAGCGAGGGCTACCTCTTGCCCCTCCACTTT
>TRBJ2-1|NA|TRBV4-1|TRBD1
CASTHPGQSLHEQFF
TGCGCCAGCACCCATCCGGGACAGTCTCTCCATGAGCAGTTCTTC
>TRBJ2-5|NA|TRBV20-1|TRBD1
CSARDRQGPKTQYF
TGCAGTGCTAGAGATCGACAGGGGCCAAAGACCCAGTACTTC
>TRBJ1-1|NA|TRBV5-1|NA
CASSLVGADGTEAFF
TGCGCCAGCAGCTTGGTAGGGGCGGATGGCACTGAAGCTTTCTTT
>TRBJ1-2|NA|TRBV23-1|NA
CASSHSRSYTF
TGCGCCAGCAGTCACTCCCGAAGCTACACCTTC
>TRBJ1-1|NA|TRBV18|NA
CASSQQGSWATEAFF
TGTGCCAGCTCACAACAGGGAAGTTGGGCTACTGAAGCTTTCTTT
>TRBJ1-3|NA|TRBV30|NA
CALGTGSSGNTIYF
TGTGCCCTGGGTACAGGCAGCTCTGGAAACACCATATATTTT
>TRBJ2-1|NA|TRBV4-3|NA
CASSQAAGEQFF
TGCGCCAGCAGCCAAGCGGCCGGTGAGCAGTTCTTC
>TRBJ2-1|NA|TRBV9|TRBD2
CASSVAPAGNNEQFF
TGTGCCAGCAGCGTAGCTCCAGCGGGAAACAATGAGCAGTTCTTC
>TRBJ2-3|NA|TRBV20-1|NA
CRPASEPDTQYF
TGCAGGCCCGCATCCGAGCCAGATACGCAGTATTTT
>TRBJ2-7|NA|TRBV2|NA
CASSAAYYEQYF
TGTGCCAGCAGCGCCGCGTACTACGAGCAGTACTTC
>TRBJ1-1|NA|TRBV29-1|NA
CSVVWVRTEAFF
TGCAGCGTTGTATGGGTTCGGACTGAAGCTTTCTTT
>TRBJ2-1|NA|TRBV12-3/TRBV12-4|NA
CASTRANGDNEQFF
TGTGCCAGCACCCGAGCAAATGGGGACAATGAGCAGTTCTTC
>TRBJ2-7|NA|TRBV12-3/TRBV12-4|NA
CASRPGAPSYEQYF
TGTGCCAGCAGACCCGGAGCCCCCTCCTACGAGCAGTACTTC
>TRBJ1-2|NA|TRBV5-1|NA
CASSLRQEEGYTF
TGCGCCAGCAGCTTGCGACAGGAGGAGGGCTACACCTTC